The sequence of this TCR beta chain was determined in a study of blood T cells in healthy people across ages. At the level of the study: Template switching caught about one barcoded beta molecule for each two T cells. Notes on the study in general: Any conclusive comparison of naive versus antigen-experienced cells was prevented by using unsorted PBMCs.

A remark on this clonotype: Its antigen is not identified.

Trimming took 0 bases from V and 2 from J; bases not matched to a gene: 4. The CDR3 has 15 amino acids. Germline CDR1 and CDR2: DFQATT and SNEGSKA (reference sequence). Combining a sample-barcoded 5' primer with a J-beta primer mix, a second PCR ran for roughly 6 to 12 cycles. Carrying 12 random nucleotides, a template-switch adaptor labeled each individual cDNA molecule. Researchers report that each sample yielded at least 2.5 million CDR3-containing paired-end reads. MiXCR, applied by TCRdb to the 5' RACE reads, yields one record per CDR3 protein. This table holds about 1,600,000 distinct CDR3 sequences, around 39% found once.

The V and J genes are TRBV20-1 and TRBJ2-4; TRBD2 matches at 7 bases. The TCR comes from a woman younger than 35 in good health. The source material was blood. The CDR3 DNA sequence: TGCAGTGCTAGAGATGTGGGGGGGTCCAAAAACATTCAGTACTTC. As protein: CSARDVGGSKNIQYF.